Shown below are 25 T cell receptor beta chains from a single sample sequenced in a study of breast tumors, draining lymph nodes, adjacent tissues. TCRdb re-derived calls from the multiplex PCR reads in MiXCR, one entry per CDR3 protein. The sample includes just over 30,000 distinct CDR3 sequences, roughly three fifths of them seen just once. Sequencing used breast tumor tissue. The receptors here all came from a female donor with breast cancer. Some clones in this sample may be carry-over from other donors' samples.

This clonotype is a singleton in its sample. The CDR3 region is CASSAGPNSPLHF. CDR3 in DNA: TGTGCCAGCAGTGCGGGACCTAATTCACCCCTCCACTTT. The chain combines TRBV2 with TRBJ1-6, with D tentatively TRBD1 (5 bases). The ends were cut back, 4 bases at V and 6 bases at J, with 7 bases in the middle. The CDR3 runs to 13 residues. Germline-derived CDR1 and CDR2 are SNHLY and FYNNEI.

The genes are TRBV20-1 and TRBJ2-1; 9 positions match TRBD2. This CDR3 region has 13 residues. Losses at the gene ends were 4 bases for V and 5 bases for J; bases not matched to a gene: 3. Germline CDR1 reads DFQATT; CDR2 reads SNEGSKA (reference sequence). The CDR3 loop reads CSAMWTSDNEQFF. The CDR3 nucleotides are TGCAGTGCTATGTGGACTAGCGACAATGAGCAGTTCTTC.

CDR3 nucleotides: TGCAGTGCTAGTACGAGGGAAACCCAGTACTTC. As protein: CSASTRETQYF. The chain joins TRBV20-1 to TRBJ2-5, with D possibly being TRBD2 (5 bases). CDR1 and CDR2 from the germline V gene are DFQATT and SNEGSKA (reference sequence). The V and J ends lost 3 bases and 8 bases respectively, with 10 bases between them. The CDR3 runs to 11 residues.

J is TRBJ1-4 and V is TRBV2, with a weak D call TRBD1 (6 bases). CDR1 SNHLY and CDR2 FYNNEI come from the germline V gene. The CDR3 is 12 residues long. Deletions cut 7 bases from V and 8 bases from J, with 11 bases between. The CDR3 coding sequence is TGTGCCAGCACCCCAGGGGAAGAAAAACTGTTTTTT. This sequence encodes CASTPGEEKLFF.

The DNA for the CDR3 is TGCAGTGCTTTCGGACAGGGGCACGAGCAGTACTTC. Protein product: CSAFGQGHEQYF. This rearrangement joins TRBV20-1 to TRBJ2-7; 9 bases are a match to TRBD1. The V gene end was trimmed by 5 bases and the J gene end by 5 bases; junction bases not matched to a gene: 4. The CDR3 is made up of 12 amino acids. CDR1 and CDR2 from the germline V gene are DFQATT and SNEGSKA (reference sequence).

In the case of this clonotype: Given the absence of the conserved phenylalanine or tryptophan at the CDR3 end, a read error is likely. The chain joins TRBV20-1 to TRBJ1-5; no definite D call. The germline V gene has CDR1 DFQATT and CDR2 SNEGSKA (reference sequence). V was cut by 7 bases and J by 0 bases, with 16 bases left in between. The CDR3 loop spans 15 amino acids. CDR3 protein: CSVGRTVDSNQPQHG. CDR3 sequence (DNA): TGCAGTGTTGGAAGGACGGTTGATAGCAATCAGCCCCAGCATGGT.

The V and J genes are TRBV2 and TRBJ2-7; 8 nucleotides agree with TRBD1. CDR1 and CDR2 (germline): SNHLY, FYNNEI. The trim removed 6 bases at V and 3 bases at J, leaving 4 bases unmatched. CDR3 length equals 13 residues. The CDR3 DNA is TGTGCCAGCAGCAAGGACAGGGACTACGAGCAGTACTTC. Amino acid sequence: CASSKDRDYEQYF.

This clonotype was detected a few times. This chain joins TRBV7-2 and TRBJ2-5; TRBD2 aligns across 10 bases. CDR1 and CDR2 from the germline V gene are SGHTA and FQGNSA. The CDR3 spans 15 residues. The J segment lost 1 base and the V segment lost 5 bases, leaving 4 bases of the junction unmatched. The CDR3 region has the DNA TGTGCCAGCAGCGCCACTAGCGGGGTCCAAGAGACCCAGTACTTC. The encoded protein is CASSATSGVQETQYF.

The chain joins TRBV2 to TRBJ2-5; tentative D call: TRBD2 (6 bases). Germline CDR1 SNHLY, CDR2 FYNNEI. This CDR3 is built from 16 residues. V was trimmed by 5 bases and J by 2 bases, leaving 18 bases between them. In DNA, the CDR3 is TGTGCCAGCAGTCGCCCGGGGGTGGCGGATCAAGAGACCCAGTACTTC. Translation: CASSRPGVADQETQYF.

As for this clonotype: The junction departs from the called germline gene at one end, perhaps through a read error. The chain carries TRBV5-1 and TRBJ1-5; D gene unclear. The CDR3 covers 15 residues. CDR1 and CDR2 from the germline V gene are SGHRS and YFSETQ. CDR3 region: CASSPGGDGNQPQHF. Written as DNA, the CDR3 is TGTGCCAGCAGCCCTGGCGGGGATGGCAATCAGCCCCAGCATTTT.

This clonotype was recorded a few times. This sequence joins TRBV18 and TRBJ2-4; TRBD2 matches at 9 bases. The CDR3 is 15 amino acids. V shed 4 bases, J shed 5 bases, and the junction held 6 bases outside the gene matches. CDR1 and CDR2 (germline): KGHSH, LQKENI. CDR3 coding DNA: TGTGCCAGCTCACTCTTGACTAGCGGCGAAAACATTCAGTACTTC. This codes for CASSLLTSGENIQYF.

As concerns this clonotype: The junction departs from the called germline gene at one end, perhaps through a read error. The DNA for the CDR3 is TGCGCCGGCAGCTTGAACAGTCAAGAGACCCAGTACTTC. Translation gives CAGSLNSQETQYF. The chain is built from TRBV5-6 and TRBJ2-5; D unclear. Per germline, CDR1 SGHDT and CDR2 YYEEEE. The CDR3 has 13 amino acids. Full variable domain (outside the CDR3, taken from reference TRBV5-6 and TRBJ2-5): DAGVTQSPTHLIKTRGQQVTLRCSPKSGHDTVSWYQQALGQGPQFIFQYYEEEERQRGNFPDRFSGHQFPNYSSELNVNALLLGDSALYLCAGSLNSQETQYFGPGTRLLVL.

J is TRBJ2-1 and V is TRBV20-1; 8 nucleotides line up with TRBD2. The junction had 5 bases not matched to a gene; V was cut back by 3 bases and J by 7 bases. The CDR3 runs to 13 residues. Germline V gene data show CDR1 as DFQATT and CDR2 as SNEGSKA (reference sequence). The CDR3 spells CSASLAGLNEQFF. CDR3 nucleotides: TGCAGTGCTAGTCTAGCGGGTTTAAATGAGCAGTTCTTC.

This clonotype was counted many times. The chain links TRBV7-8 to TRBJ2-3; perhaps TRBD2 as D (6 bases). The CDR3 is 17 amino acids. Germline V CDR1 and CDR2: SGHVS, FQNEAQ. Between the trimmed V and J ends, which lost 6 bases and 0 bases, there was a span of 19 bases. The CDR3 coding sequence is TGTGCCAGCAGTTTTAGCGGAGCCGAGCCTAGCACAGATACGCAGTATTTT. This gives the protein CASSFSGAEPSTDTQYF.

The chain uses TRBV6-4 and TRBJ2-2, with TRBD1 identical over 8 bases. Germline lookup yields CDR1 MRHNA and CDR2 SNTAGT. The length of the CDR3 is 17 residues. V dropped 0 bases and J dropped 5; count of bases not matched to a gene: 8. DNA of the CDR3: TGTGCCAGCAGTGACTCTAGACAGGGGACGGGTACCGGGGAGCTGTTTTTT. This gives the protein CASSDSRQGTGTGELFF.

This clonotype was recorded many times. The chain employs TRBV19 and TRBJ1-2; possibly TRBD1 for D (6 bases). The CDR3 has 13 amino acids. Trimming removed 1 base at V and 4 bases at J, with 7 bases between. The germline CDR1 and CDR2 sequences are LNHDA and SQIVND (reference sequence). CDR3 loop: CASSIADSYGYTF. Written as DNA, the CDR3 is TGTGCCAGTAGTATAGCGGACAGCTATGGCTACACCTTC.

Comment on this clonotype: One end of the junction is discordant with germline, which a read error may explain. The rearrangement joins TRBV5-6 to TRBJ2-5, with 8 nucleotides matching TRBD1. Germline assignment: CDR1 SGHDT and CDR2 YYEEEE. This CDR3 comprises 14 residues. The CDR3: CAGSYGQGPETQYF. CDR3 coding DNA: TGTGCCGGCAGCTACGGACAGGGCCCAGAGACCCAGTACTTC.

Points on this clonotype: One end of the junction does not line up with germline, which may come from a read error. V and J are TRBV6-1 and TRBJ2-7; 7 positions match TRBD1. This CDR3 is built from 13 residues. The germline V gene has CDR1 MNHNS and CDR2 SASEGT. Written as DNA, the CDR3 is TGTGCCAGCAGAGCGACAGGGCAAGGGGAGCAGCACTTC. It specifies CASRATGQGEQHF.

J is TRBJ2-3 and V is TRBV2, with TRBD1 matching 7 bases. CDR3 length: 13 amino acids. Germline CDR1 is SNHLY and CDR2 is FYNNEI. The J segment lost 7 bases and the V segment lost 7 bases, leaving 8 bases of the junction unmatched. The CDR3: CASIGQVSNTQYF. The CDR3, as DNA: TGTGCCAGCATCGGACAGGTCTCAAATACGCAGTATTTT.

About this clonotype itself: At one boundary the junction diverges from the germline segment, which might be a read error. The CDR3 nucleotides read TGTACCAGCAGTTACGGGCGTGAGAACGGCTACGCCTTC. Translation: CTSSYGRENGYAF. The rearrangement joins TRBV6-5 to TRBJ1-2; no definite D call. The CDR3 loop spans 13 amino acids. Germline CDR1 MNHEY, CDR2 SVGAGI.

This clonotype was observed at least ten times. The V and J genes are TRBV6-5 and TRBJ2-6, with D perhaps being TRBD1 or TRBD2 (6 bases each). CDR3 length: 16 amino acids. CDR1 MNHEY and CDR2 SVGAGI come from the germline V gene. Trimming took 0 bases from V and 2 from J, leaving 8 bases between them. CDR3 sequence (DNA): TGTGCCAGCAGTTACTCGGGGGGCGCTGGGGCCAACGTCCTGACTTTC. Translation: CASSYSGGAGANVLTF.

The chain carries TRBV7-9 and TRBJ2-3; possibly TRBD2 for D (6 bases). Trimming took off 1 base at V and 0 bases at J, with 8 bases between the two ends. CDR1 is SEHNR, CDR2 FQNEAQ, per germline (reference sequence). The CDR3 consists of 15 residues. CDR3: CASSLGGLSTDTQYF. In nucleotides, the CDR3 is TGTGCCAGCAGCTTAGGGGGACTTAGCACAGATACGCAGTATTTT.

The rearrangement uses TRBV7-6 and TRBJ1-2; D is possibly TRBD1 (5 bases). This CDR3 contains 16 residues. Trimming shortened V by 4 bases and J by 4 bases, and 19 bases separated the two germline ends. Germline V lookup: CDR1 SGHVS, CDR2 FNYEAQ. CDR3 sequence: CASSSTSSGTSYGYTF. CDR3 DNA sequence: TGTGCCAGCAGCTCAACCTCATCCGGGACCAGCTATGGCTACACCTTC.

This clonotype was detected only a few times. This rearrangement joins TRBV7-2 to TRBJ1-3, with 8 bases that match TRBD1. Germline CDR1 and CDR2: SGHTA and FQGNSA. V shed 1 base, J shed 4 bases, and the junction held 3 bases outside the gene matches. The CDR3 runs 15 residues. CDR3 DNA sequence: TGTGCCAGCAGCTTAGGGACAGGGCGGGGAAACACCATATATTTT. Encoded protein: CASSLGTGRGNTIYF.

This clonotype occurred many times. This clone may be a read error of a much larger clone one base away. V usage is TRBV4-3 and J usage is TRBJ1-2, with D perhaps matching TRBD1 (5 bases). Per germline, CDR1 LGHNA and CDR2 YSLEER. The CDR3 sequence is 13 residues long. DNA for the CDR3: TGCGCCGGCAGCCAAGTGGGGGGGAATGGCTACACCTTC. The encoded protein is CAGSQVGGNGYTF.